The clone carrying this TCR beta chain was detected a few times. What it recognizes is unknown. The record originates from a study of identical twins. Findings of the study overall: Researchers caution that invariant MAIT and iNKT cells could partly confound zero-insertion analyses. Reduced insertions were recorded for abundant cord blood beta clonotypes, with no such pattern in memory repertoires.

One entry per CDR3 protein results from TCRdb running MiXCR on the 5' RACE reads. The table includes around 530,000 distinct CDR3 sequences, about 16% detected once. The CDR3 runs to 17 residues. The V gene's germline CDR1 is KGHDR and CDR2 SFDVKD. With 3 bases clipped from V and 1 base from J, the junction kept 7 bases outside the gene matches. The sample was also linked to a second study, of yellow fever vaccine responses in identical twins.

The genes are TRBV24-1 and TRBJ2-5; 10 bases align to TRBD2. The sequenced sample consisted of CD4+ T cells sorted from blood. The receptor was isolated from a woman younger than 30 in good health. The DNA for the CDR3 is TGTGCCACCAGTGATCCCACTAGCGGGAACACCCAAGAGACCCAGTACTTC. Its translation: CATSDPTSGNTQETQYF.